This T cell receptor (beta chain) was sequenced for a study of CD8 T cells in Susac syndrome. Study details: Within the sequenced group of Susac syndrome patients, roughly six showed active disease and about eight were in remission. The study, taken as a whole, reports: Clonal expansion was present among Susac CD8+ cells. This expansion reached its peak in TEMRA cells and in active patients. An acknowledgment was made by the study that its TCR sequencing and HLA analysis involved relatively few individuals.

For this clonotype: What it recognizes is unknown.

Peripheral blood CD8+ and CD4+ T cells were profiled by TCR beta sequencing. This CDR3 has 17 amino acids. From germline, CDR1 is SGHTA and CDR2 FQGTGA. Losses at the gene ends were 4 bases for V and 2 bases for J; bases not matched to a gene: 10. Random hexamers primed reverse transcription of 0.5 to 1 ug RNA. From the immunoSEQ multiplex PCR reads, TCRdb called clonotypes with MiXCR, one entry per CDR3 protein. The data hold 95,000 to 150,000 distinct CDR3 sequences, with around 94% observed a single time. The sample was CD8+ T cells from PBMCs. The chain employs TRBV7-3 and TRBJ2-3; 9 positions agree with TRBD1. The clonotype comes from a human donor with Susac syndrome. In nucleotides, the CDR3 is TGTGCCAGCAGCTCGGGGACAGGGACCGTACTCACAGATACGCAGTATTTT. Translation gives CASSSGTGTVLTDTQYF. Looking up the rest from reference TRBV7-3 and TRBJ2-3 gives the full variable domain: GAGVSQTPSNKVTEKGKYVELRCDPISGHTALYWYRQSLGQGPEFLIYFQGTGAADDSGLPNDRFFAVRPEGSVSTLKIQRTERGDSAVYLCASSSGTGTVLTDTQYFGPGTRLTVL.